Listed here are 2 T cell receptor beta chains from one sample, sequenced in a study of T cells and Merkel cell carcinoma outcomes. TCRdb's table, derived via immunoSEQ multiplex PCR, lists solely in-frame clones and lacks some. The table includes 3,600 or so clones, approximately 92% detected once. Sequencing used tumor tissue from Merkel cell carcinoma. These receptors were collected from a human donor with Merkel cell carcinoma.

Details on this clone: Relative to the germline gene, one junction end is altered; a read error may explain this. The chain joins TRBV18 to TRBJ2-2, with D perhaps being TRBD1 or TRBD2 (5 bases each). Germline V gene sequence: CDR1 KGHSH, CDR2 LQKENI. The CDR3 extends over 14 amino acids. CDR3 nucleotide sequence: TGTGTCAGCTCACAAGGGACCAACACCGGGGAGCTGTTTTTT. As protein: CVSSQGTNTGELFF.

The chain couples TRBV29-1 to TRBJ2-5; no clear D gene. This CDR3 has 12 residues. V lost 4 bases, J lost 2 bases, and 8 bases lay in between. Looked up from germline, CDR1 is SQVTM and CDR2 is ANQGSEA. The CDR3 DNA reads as TGCAGCGTTGGAGGCGGACAAGAGACCCAGTACTTC. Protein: CSVGGGQETQYF.